This entry features one T cell receptor beta chain sequence. These data originate in a study of shared clonotypes between healthy human individuals. Germline-derived CDR1 and CDR2 are LNHDA and SQIVND (reference sequence). CDR3 length equals 13 residues. V lost 9 bases and J lost 0, with 9 bases in between. Produced via immunoSEQ multiplex PCR; TCRdb's table is partial and in-frame only. The table has about 2,500,000 clones, more than 80% seen once. Sequenced sample: naive CD4+ T cells sorted from blood. This sample's subset: CD45RA+ positively selected. The chain carries TRBV19 and TRBJ1-3, with no clear D. The sequence came from a man aged 18-30 years in good health. The CDR3 is CASRISSGNTIYF. The CDR3 DNA reads as TGTGCCAGCAGGATTTCCTCTGGAAACACCATATATTTT.